This TCR beta chain originates from a study of T-cell reconstitution after alpha-beta-depleted transplantation in children. The TCRbeta library incorporated unique molecular identifiers. One entry per CDR3 protein results from TCRdb running MiXCR on the PCR reads. The data show 440,000 or so distinct CDR3 sequences, roughly 10% seen once. The germline V gene encodes CDR1 DFQATT and CDR2 SNEGSKA (reference sequence). The CDR3 loop spans 12 amino acids. The V and J ends lost 5 bases and 5 bases respectively, with 7 bases between them. Sample: PBMCs from the stem cell graft donor, taken from the stem cell graft. The genes are TRBV20-1 and TRBJ1-6; D is undetermined. The receptor was derived from a human donor who donated a stem cell graft to a child with acute myeloid leukemia. The CDR3 here is CSAAPDNSPLHF. CDR3 coding DNA: TGCAGTGCTGCCCCCGATAATTCACCCCTCCACTTT.